This is a list of T cell receptor beta chains from one sample in a study of blood T cell repertoires in COVID-19. Sequencing used immunoSEQ multiplex PCR; TCRdb keeps in-frame clones, though not all of them. Altogether some 120,000 clones are present, around 86% being singletons, with the ten largest covering 18%. The sample consisted of peripheral blood. These receptor sequences come from a woman aged 45-65 years who had recovered from COVID-19. CDR3s include the opening cysteine and the closing phenylalanine or tryptophan. D genes are given only for firm matches. Part of the rows lack a size; the others show once, few, many or a class for expanded clones.

length	D	V	size	J	DNA	CDR3
14	NA	TRBV5-1	NA	TRBJ2-2	TGCGCCAGCAGCTACAGGGCCCAAACCGGGGAGCTGTTTTTT	CASSYRAQTGELFF
15	TRBD2	TRBV29-1	NA	TRBJ2-1	TGCAGCGTGAGGGAAAGGCTAGCGGAAAACAATGAGCAGTTCTTC	CSVRERLAENNEQFF
15	TRBD2	TRBV4-2	NA	TRBJ2-5	TGTGCCAGCAGCTTCGGGGGCGAGCGGGGGGAGACCCAGTACTTC	CASSFGGERGETQYF
14	TRBD1	TRBV5-1	NA	TRBJ1-4	TGCGCCAGCAGGCCCGGGACAGGGAATGAAAAACTGTTTTTT	CASRPGTGNEKLFF
18	TRBD2	TRBV19	NA	TRBJ2-3	TGTGCCACCGGTCAGGGAGGGCGGAGTAGCGCCCCGGGGGGTACGCAGTATTTT	CATGQGGRSSAPGGTQYF
14	NA	TRBV4-2	NA	TRBJ2-5	TGTGCCAGCAGCCAAGCCGCGACAGAAGAGACCCAGTACTTC	CASSQAATEETQYF
14	NA	TRBV6-1	NA	TRBJ2-5	TGTGCCAGCAGTGACGCCAAGCGGATAGAGACCCAGTACTTC	CASSDAKRIETQYF
16	NA	TRBV9	few	TRBJ1-1	TGTGCCAGCACCCCGATCCGGGCAGCTACAGGCACTGAAGCTTTCTTT	CASTPIRAATGTEAFF
14	TRBD1	TRBV5-1	few	TRBJ1-2	TGCGCCAGCAGCTTCGCCGGGACAGCTTATGGCTACACCTTC	CASSFAGTAYGYTF
16	NA	TRBV30	NA	TRBJ1-2	TGTGCCTGGAGTGTATATAGTACAGAGTCATTCTATGGCTACACCTTC	CAWSVYSTESFYGYTF
17	TRBD1	TRBV4-1	NA	TRBJ1-5	TGCGCCAGCAGCCAAGATATTAACAGGGGGTACAATCAGCCCCAGCATTTT	CASSQDINRGYNQPQHF
18	TRBD1	TRBV7-9	NA	TRBJ1-2	TGTGCCAGCAGCTTACGTCCTCTTGGGGACAGGGGGCTAATCGGCTACACCTTC	CASSLRPLGDRGLIGYTF
16	NA	TRBV19	NA	TRBJ2-2	TGTGCCAGTAGTGGATCGGGGGAACCGAACACCGGGGAGCTGTTTTTT	CASSGSGEPNTGELFF
12	NA	TRBV30	NA	TRBJ2-7	TGTGCCTGGCAGGGGTATTCCTACGAGCAGTACTTC	CAWQGYSYEQYF
13	NA	TRBV12-3/TRBV12-4	NA	TRBJ1-2	TGTGCCAGCAGTGGTGGGCGTCGGTATGGCTACACCTTC	CASSGGRRYGYTF
15	NA	TRBV5-6	NA	TRBJ2-7	TGTGCCAGCAGCTTGAGTTTACAGGCCCTCTGGGAGCAGTACTTC	CASSLSLQALWEQYF
14	NA	TRBV18	NA	TRBJ1-1	TGTGCCAGCTCCCAACAGGGTAGGAACACTGAAGCTTTCTTT	CASSQQGRNTEAFF
17	TRBD2	TRBV24-1	NA	TRBJ2-2	TGTGCCACCAGTGATCCACGGACTAGCGGGAGCACCGGGGAGCTGTTTTTT	CATSDPRTSGSTGELFF
11	NA	TRBV30	NA	TRBJ1-2	TGTGCCTGGAACCACAGGGACGGCTACACCTTC	CAWNHRDGYTF
13	NA	TRBV24-1	NA	TRBJ1-1	TGTGCCAGCCGGGGGGGAATGAACACTGAAGCTTTCTTT	CASRGGMNTEAFF
16	TRBD1	TRBV7-8	few	TRBJ1-2	TGTGCCAGCAGCCTAAATCCGGGACAGAGTAGCTATGGCTACACCTTC	CASSLNPGQSSYGYTF
14	TRBD1	TRBV19	NA	TRBJ1-6	TGTGCCAGTAGTAAGACAGGGATGGGTTCACCCCTCCACTTT	CASSKTGMGSPLHF
18	NA	TRBV4-1	NA	TRBJ2-1	TGCGCCAGCAAGCAACAGGGAATCCCTACGGCCTCCTACAATGAGCAGTTCTTC	CASKQQGIPTASYNEQFF
17	TRBD1	TRBV28	NA	TRBJ1-1	TGTGCCAGCAGGAGACCGACCGGGACAGGAGGGAACACTGAAGCTTTCTTT	CASRRPTGTGGNTEAFF
15	NA	TRBV4-2	few	TRBJ1-2	TGTGCCAGCAGCCAAGATTTGACGGCAGGCTATGGCTACACCTTC	CASSQDLTAGYGYTF
16	TRBD2	TRBV4-1	NA	TRBJ2-1	TGCGCCAGCAGCCAACACGGACTAGCGTCCTACAATGAGCAGTTCTTC	CASSQHGLASYNEQFF
14	NA	TRBV5-1	once	TRBJ1-2	TGCGCCAGCAGCTTGGAGGGGCAGGCCTATGGCTACACCTTC	CASSLEGQAYGYTF
14	NA	TRBV19	few	TRBJ1-2	TGTGCCACAGTTCACCGGGATATGAACTATGGCTACACCTTC	CATVHRDMNYGYTF
12	TRBD1	TRBV9	few	TRBJ2-5	TGTGCCAGCGGACAGGGATGGGAGACCCAGTACTTC	CASGQGWETQYF
15	TRBD1	TRBV27	NA	TRBJ2-1	TGTGCCAGCAGTTTAGACAGGGGGAAGAACAATGAGCAGTTCTTC	CASSLDRGKNNEQFF
12	NA	TRBV12-3/TRBV12-4	NA	TRBJ2-5	TGTGCCAGCAGTTTTGTCGGGGAGACCCAGTACTTC	CASSFVGETQYF
13	NA	TRBV5-1	NA	TRBJ1-1	TGCGCCAGCGGTTACGACAGGAACACTGAAGCTTTCTTT	CASGYDRNTEAFF
14	TRBD1	TRBV11-2	NA	TRBJ2-5	TGTGCCAGCAGCCCAGGGACAGGGGGTGAGACCCAGTACTTC	CASSPGTGGETQYF
15	NA	TRBV11-2	NA	TRBJ2-7	TGTGCCAGCAGCTTAGGGAGGGACGTCTCCTACGAGCAGTACTTC	CASSLGRDVSYEQYF
12	TRBD1	TRBV3-1/TRBV3-2	NA	TRBJ1-1	TGTGCCAGCAGCCAAAACAGGGGCCAAGCTTTCTTT	CASSQNRGQAFF
15	TRBD1	TRBV6-5	NA	TRBJ1-6	TGTGCCAGCAGTTACGACAGGGCCTATTATTCACCCCTCCACTTT	CASSYDRAYYSPLHF
13	NA	TRBV12-5	NA	TRBJ2-7	TGTGCTAGTGGACCGGACAGCCAATACGAGCAGTACTTC	CASGPDSQYEQYF
15	NA	TRBV19	NA	TRBJ2-5	TGTGCCAGTAGTATGTTAGGGAGCAACCAAGAGACCCAGTACTTC	CASSMLGSNQETQYF
16	NA	TRBV7-3	NA	TRBJ2-3	TGTGCCAGCAGCTCAGACGGCAGGTCTAGCACAGATACGCAGTATTTT	CASSSDGRSSTDTQYF
15	TRBD1	TRBV5-1	NA	TRBJ1-2	TGCGCCAGCAGCAGGGGGACAGGGGGCGTGGATGGCTACACCTTC	CASSRGTGGVDGYTF
17	TRBD2	TRBV7-3	NA	TRBJ2-7	TGTGCCAGTGCCGTAGCGGGAGGCCTGCCGTCTACCTACGAGCAGTACTTC	CASAVAGGLPSTYEQYF
16	TRBD1	TRBV27	NA	TRBJ1-2	TGTGCCAGCAGTAAGCTGTTACAGGGGGTGGTGGATGGCTACACCTTC	CASSKLLQGVVDGYTF
15	NA	TRBV2	NA	TRBJ2-2	TGTGCCAGCAGTGAAACGAGGAGCGGGACCGGGGAGCTGTTTTTT	CASSETRSGTGELFF
16	TRBD1	TRBV18	many	TRBJ1-3	TGTGCCAGCTCACCGGACAGGGTTTTTTCTGGAAACACCATATATTTT	CASSPDRVFSGNTIYF
12	TRBD1	TRBV6-5	NA	TRBJ1-2	TGTGCCAGCAGCCTACAGGGGTATGGCTACACCTTC	CASSLQGYGYTF
15	NA	TRBV15	NA	TRBJ1-1	TGTGCCACCAGCAGAGATGGGAGGGCTGAGGCTGAAGCTTTCTTT	CATSRDGRAEAEAFF
10	NA	TRBV23-1	NA	TRBJ1-5	TGCGCCAGCAATCCCAAGCCCCAGCATTTT	CASNPKPQHF
17	NA	TRBV6-1	NA	TRBJ2-7	TGTGCCAGCAGTGAAGCCCTTGGGGGGGGCTTAATCCACGAGCAGTACTTC	CASSEALGGGLIHEQYF
13	NA	TRBV11-2	NA	TRBJ2-5	TGTGCCAGCAGCTCCCACCTAGGAGAGACCCAGTACTTC	CASSSHLGETQYF